The text below deals with one TCR beta chain. Antigen: not known. The data derive from a study of PD-1 blockade in classical Hodgkin lymphoma. Relapse after autologous stem cell transplantation occurred in every patient, and brentuximab vedotin exposure varied. The assay was immunoSEQ multiplex PCR, and TCRdb's table has in-frame clones only and misses some. The sample has more than 90,000 clones; roughly 79% are singletons. After removal of 8 bases from V and 0 bases from J, the junction contained 1 base not matched to a gene. Germline V gives CDR1 LNHDA, CDR2 SQIVND (reference sequence). This CDR3 has 14 residues. The study, taken as a whole, reports: The authors excluded patients who started nivolumab under 1 year after ASCT.

This receptor was obtained from a human donor with classical Hodgkin lymphoma. The sequences come from peripheral blood mononuclear cells (PBMCs), collected before the second cycle of nivolumab. The chain links TRBV19 to TRBJ2-6, with 7 positions matching TRBD2. CDR3 DNA sequence: TGTGCCAGTGGGGGGGGCTCTGGGGCCAACGTCCTGACTTTC. It translates to CASGGGSGANVLTF.